These 14 T cell receptor beta chains originate from one sample sequenced in a study of chronic HIV infection and antiretroviral therapy. TCRdb fed the 5' RACE reads into MiXCR, producing one record per CDR3 protein. The table has approximately 30,000 distinct CDR3 sequences, more than 7.5% seen once. Material: peripheral blood. The receptors were gathered from an adult who had HIV and had not received antiretroviral therapy, or was an uninfected healthy control (not recorded which).

This chain connects TRBV25-1 to TRBJ2-5, with D unresolved. The germline gives CDR1 MGHDK, CDR2 SYGVNS. The CDR3 extends over 10 amino acids. V was shortened by 4 bases and J by 7 bases, with 4 bases between the two germline ends. Here the CDR3 reads CASSGGTQYF. The CDR3 DNA reads as TGTGCCAGCAGTGGGGGGACCCAGTACTTC.

In its sample, this clonotype was seen a few times. The chain carries TRBV5-5 and TRBJ1-5; D is uncertain. Trimming took 0 bases from V and 6 from J, leaving 7 bases between them. This CDR3 contains 13 residues. Germline loops: CDR1 SGHKS, CDR2 YYEKEE (reference sequence). In DNA form, the CDR3 reads TGTGCCAGCAGCTTGGACCCCGGTCAGCCCCAGCATTTT. It specifies CASSLDPGQPQHF.

This chain's CDR3 is CASSWDRGERQIPGQPQHF. CDR3 DNA sequence: TGTGCCAGCAGCTGGGACAGGGGGGAAAGGCAAATTCCCGGGCAGCCCCAGCATTTT. The V and J genes are TRBV7-8 and TRBJ1-5; 11 bases map to TRBD1. The junction had 18 bases not matched to a gene; V was cut back by 4 bases and J by 7 bases. Germline CDR1 is SGHVS and CDR2 is FQNEAQ. CDR3 length: 19 residues.

V usage is TRBV4-2 and J usage is TRBJ1-1, with D possibly matching TRBD1 (5 bases). V dropped 0 bases and J dropped 3 bases, with 14 bases sitting between them. Germline V lookup: CDR1 LGHNA, CDR2 YNFKEQ. This CDR3 is 16 amino acids long. CDR3 in DNA: TGTGCCAGCAGCCAAGATATGGGAAGAGGGGACACTGAAGCTTTCTTT. It codes for CASSQDMGRGDTEAFF.

This clonotype came up many times. The gene calls are TRBV6-5 and TRBJ2-7, with TRBD1 matching 10 bases. Germline V gives CDR1 MNHEY, CDR2 SVGAGI. J was trimmed by 0 bases and V by 6 bases; bases with no gene match: 5. This CDR3 comprises 15 residues. In DNA, the CDR3 is TGTGCCAGCAGAGGACAGGGGGACTTCTCCTACGAGCAGTACTTC. Its protein product is CASRGQGDFSYEQYF.

The rearrangement links TRBV18 to TRBJ1-3; D perhaps matches TRBD1 (6 bases). The CDR3 spans 20 residues. The ends were cut back, 1 base at V and 0 bases at J, with 22 bases in the middle. The V gene's germline CDR1 is KGHSH and CDR2 LQKENI. The CDR3 DNA reads TGTGCCAGCTCACCACGTACGCGTACCGGGACATCCAGCTCTGGAAACACCATATATTTT. This sequence encodes CASSPRTRTGTSSSGNTIYF.

This chain links TRBV29-1 with TRBJ2-5; TRBD2 matches 11 bases. Germline lookup yields CDR1 SQVTM and CDR2 ANQGSEA. The V segment lost 4 bases and the J segment 5 bases; nucleotides outside the gene matches: 9. The CDR3 contains 15 residues. Here the CDR3 DNA reads TGCAGCGTTGGGCGTGGGACTAGCGGAGGGGAGACCCAGTACTTC. Protein: CSVGRGTSGGETQYF.

This clonotype was recorded at least ten times. This sequence joins TRBV2 and TRBJ2-7; TRBD1 aligns across 10 bases. The J segment lost 7 bases and the V segment lost 1 base, leaving 7 bases of the junction unmatched. Germline V gene data show CDR1 as SNHLY and CDR2 as FYNNEI. The CDR3 is 15 amino acids. The CDR3 nucleotides read TGTGCCAGCAGTGAAGAAGGGACAGGGGCCGGGGAGCAGTACTTC. The encoded protein is CASSEEGTGAGEQYF.

This clonotype was recorded a few times. The gene calls are TRBV29-1 and TRBJ1-2; D is unclear. Deletions cut 5 bases from V and 7 bases from J, with 8 bases between. Germline V gene sequence: CDR1 SQVTM, CDR2 ANQGSEA. The length of the CDR3 is 10 residues. CDR3 sequence (DNA): TGCAGCGTTCTAAGTGTTGGCTACACCTTC. It yields the protein CSVLSVGYTF.

This clonotype was seen more than once but under ten times. The chain is built from TRBV9 and TRBJ2-5; D unclear. This CDR3 spans 16 amino acids. V dropped 0 bases and J dropped 5 bases, with 17 bases sitting between them. Per the germline V gene, CDR1 is SGDLS and CDR2 is YYNGEE. The CDR3 spells CASSVGSTSTSETQYF. The CDR3, as DNA: TGTGCCAGCAGCGTAGGGAGTACAAGCACCTCGGAGACCCAGTACTTC.

Ten or more counts support this clonotype. The chain recombines TRBV29-1 with TRBJ2-4; no clear D gene. CDR3 length equals 14 residues. Germline lookup yields CDR1 SQVTM and CDR2 ANQGSEA. The V gene lost 6 bases and the J gene lost 0 bases, with 12 bases spanning the gap. CDR3 in DNA: TGCAGCGTCCGACCCGGGCTAGCCAAAAACATTCAGTACTTC. Encoded protein: CSVRPGLAKNIQYF.

This clonotype was recorded a few times. The J gene is TRBJ2-3, the V gene TRBV11-2; possibly TRBD2 for D (6 bases). The CDR3 spans 15 residues. V lost 7 bases and J lost 0, with 14 bases in between. The germline V gene has CDR1 SGHAT and CDR2 FQNNGV. CDR3 sequence (DNA): TGTGCCAGCACCCTAAGGAGCGGGAGCACAGATACGCAGTATTTT. It codes for CASTLRSGSTDTQYF.

This clonotype has just a few counts. The rearrangement joins TRBV7-9 to TRBJ2-2; no reliable D call. The germline V gene has CDR1 SEHNR and CDR2 FQNEAQ (reference sequence). CDR3 length: 18 residues. V lost 2 bases to trimming and J lost 1 base, with 17 bases between them. The CDR3 loop reads CASSLPRDGSQNTGELFF. The CDR3 region has the DNA TGTGCCAGCAGCTTACCACGAGACGGCTCCCAGAACACCGGGGAGCTGTTTTTT.

The chain employs TRBV6-2 or TRBV6-3 and TRBJ1-2; D gene unclear. Trimming removed 4 bases at V and 0 bases at J, with 15 bases between. This CDR3 is built from 16 residues. CDR1 is MNHEY, CDR2 SVGEGT, per germline. CDR3 residues: CASSSPGGGANYGYTF. CDR3 nucleotides: TGTGCCAGCAGTTCCCCCGGCGGCGGAGCTAACTATGGCTACACCTTC.